The clone carrying this T cell receptor beta chain was seen repeatedly, ten times or more. The time point here: technical triplicate 3. The record originates from a study of neurological immune-mediated disorders. This CDR3 region has 14 residues. The ends were cut back, 2 bases at V and 4 bases at J, with 10 bases in the middle. Per germline, CDR1 SGHTA and CDR2 FQGNSA. Using its own MiXCR run on the 5' RACE reads, TCRdb lists one record per CDR3 protein. The sample has tens of thousands of distinct CDR3 sequences; approximately 15% are singletons. This chain links TRBV7-2 with TRBJ2-3; a weak D match, TRBD2 (6 bases). The clonotype comes from a female donor with HTLV-1-associated myelopathy (HAM/TSP). The specimen sequenced was CD4+ T cells from blood. CDR3 protein: CASSLSSGSDTQYF. CDR3 in DNA: TGTGCCAGCAGCTTAAGTAGCGGATCAGATACGCAGTATTTT.